This paragraph covers one TCR beta chain sequence. Its antigen is undetermined. Germline CDR1 reads MDHEN; CDR2 reads SYDVKM. With 4 bases clipped from V and 2 bases from J, the junction kept 13 bases outside the gene matches. CDR3 length: 18 amino acids. The record originates from a study of shared clonotypes between healthy human individuals. Study-wide background: Three plates were used per donor for CD4 naive, three for CD4 memory, two for CD8 naive and one for CD8 memory. Broader study findings: A generally larger estimated richness was seen in naive subsets than in memory subsets.

Study donors comprised healthy, HIV-negative adults devoid of recent acute infection or vaccination. It was at deep level that the assay was run. TCRdb keeps only in-frame clones here, not all; method: immunoSEQ multiplex PCR. The repertoire has approximately 710,000 clones, roughly 87% of them found once; the top ten carry less than 40%. This chain connects TRBV28 to TRBJ2-7, with 11 bases fitting TRBD2. This clonotype was sampled from a man younger than 35 in good health. Some clones in this sample may be carry-over from other donors' samples. The sequencing input was memory CD8+ T cells from PBMCs. Subset indicated: CD45RO+ cells pooled with CCR7-negative TemRA cells. The CDR3 region has the DNA TGTGCCAGCAGTTCATTGGGACTAGCGGATCTAGGGCCCTACGAGCAGTACTTC. This gives the protein CASSSLGLADLGPYEQYF.